The 6 T cell receptor beta chains listed next were all sequenced from one sample in a study of tumor-infiltrating lymphocytes in primary liver carcinoma. Starting from approximately 500 ng of total RNA, TCR beta cDNA was produced with a primer in the constant region. Modified slightly, ARM-PCR produced TCR beta libraries over three nested multiplex PCR rounds. For approximately 11 cycles apiece, the opening two PCR rounds ran with TRBV1-TRBV30 forward primers and a C-beta reverse primer. In TCRdb, the multiplex PCR reads were re-called with MiXCR into one record per CDR3 protein. The sample contains fewer than 110,000 distinct CDR3 sequences, about 70% of which appear only once. Co-extraction of RNA and DNA was performed on roughly 20-33 mg of unsorted bulk tissue. The sample taken for sequencing was liver tumor tissue from sampling region 2. The subset here: tumor region T2, inferior pole. Receptor source: a woman in her sixties with primary liver carcinoma and hepatitis B virus infection.

The chain recombines TRBV5-1 with TRBJ1-2; a possible D gene is TRBD1 (6 bases). The CDR3 totals 15 residues. Germline V gives CDR1 SGHRS, CDR2 YFSETQ. CDR3 sequence: CVSSLSGTWGDGYTF. The CDR3 DNA follows: TGCGTCAGTAGCTTGTCCGGGACATGGGGAGATGGCTACACCTTC. The whole variable domain, remainder taken from reference TRBV5-1 and TRBJ1-2, is KAGVTQTPRYLIKTRGQQVTLSCSPISGHRSVSWYQQTPGQGLQFLFEYFSETQRNKGNFPGRFSGRQFSNSRSEMNVSTLELGDSALYLCVSSLSGTWGDGYTFGSGTRLTVV.

This clonotype was observed a handful of times. The CDR3 here is CASEDRGRNNEKLFF. CDR3 DNA sequence: TGTGCCAGCGAGGACAGGGGGCGGAATAATGAAAAACTGTTTTTT. V gene TRBV28 combines with J gene TRBJ1-4, with 11 bases that match TRBD1. The CDR3 is 15 residues long. V lost 8 bases, J lost 4 bases, and 6 bases stayed unmatched. Germline loops: CDR1 MDHEN, CDR2 SYDVKM.

For this clonotype: At one boundary the junction diverges from the germline segment, which might be a read error. The rearrangement uses TRBV12-3 or TRBV12-4 and TRBJ1-1; 9 bases align to TRBD1. The CDR3 is 14 residues long. The CDR3, as DNA: TGTACCAGCAGCGCGACAGGGGGGAACACTGAAGCTTTCTTT. Encoded protein: CTSSATGGNTEAFF.

This clonotype was recorded many times. The chain couples TRBV12-3 or TRBV12-4 to TRBJ2-1; the match to TRBD2 covers 8 bases. V lost 5 bases and J lost 4; bases outside the gene matches: 7. This CDR3 comprises 15 residues. CDR3 sequence (DNA): TGTGCCAGCAGTCCCCGGGAGGGCCGATACAATGAGCAGTTCTTC. Translating it yields CASSPREGRYNEQFF.

As to this clonotype: One end of the junction does not line up with germline, which may come from a read error. The V call is TRBV12-3 or TRBV12-4, the J call TRBJ2-1; 8 bases align to TRBD1. This CDR3 has 17 residues. DNA for the CDR3: TGCGCCAGCAGTGGGGTTGACCCGGGACAGGTCTCCAATGAGCAGTTCTTC. Its translation is CASSGVDPGQVSNEQFF.

To note about this clonotype: The conserved phenylalanine or tryptophan is not found at the CDR3 terminus, so this likely reflects a read error. The chain combines TRBV11-3 with TRBJ2-7, with 9 positions matching TRBD1. Germline trimming cut 5 bases from V and 3 bases from J; bases unmatched to any gene: 8. The CDR3 is made up of 15 amino acids. Germline V gives CDR1 SGHNT, CDR2 YENEEA. CDR3: CASSPGTGSYYEQYL. DNA of the CDR3: TGTGCCAGCAGCCCCGGGACAGGGAGCTACTACGAGCAGTACTTA.